A selection of T cell receptor beta chains follows, all from one sample in a study of blood T cell repertoires in COVID-19. Assay used: immunoSEQ multiplex PCR; TCRdb lists only in-frame clones, some missing. The sample shows roughly 230,000 clones, roughly 84% of them seen only once. Material for sequencing was peripheral blood. The origin of the receptors is a man aged 45-65 years with active or convalescent COVID-19. The CDR3 runs from the conserved cysteine through the conserved F or W. D genes are given only for firm matches. Not all rows give a size; the values are once, few, many and, for expanded clones, a class.

V gene: TRBV3-1/TRBV3-2
clone size: -
J gene: TRBJ2-1
D gene: TRBD1
CDR3 protein: CASSQVRGGRNSYNEQFF
CDR3 DNA: TGTGCCAGCAGCCAAGTCCGAGGGGGCAGGAACTCCTACAATGAGCAGTTCTTC

V gene: TRBV5-4
clone size: -
J gene: TRBJ2-7
D gene: -
CDR3 protein: CASSSPNSQQYF
CDR3 DNA: TGTGCCAGCAGCTCCCCGAACTCCCAGCAGTACTTC

V gene: TRBV3-1/TRBV3-2
clone size: -
J gene: TRBJ1-4
D gene: TRBD1
CDR3 protein: CASSQGRTGTNEKLFF
CDR3 DNA: TGTGCCAGCAGCCAAGGACGGACAGGAACTAATGAAAAACTGTTTTTT

V gene: TRBV7-2
clone size: -
J gene: TRBJ2-3
D gene: TRBD2
CDR3 protein: CASSPLLALTPTDTQYF
CDR3 DNA: TGTGCCAGCAGCCCGTTACTAGCGCTTACCCCAACAGATACGCAGTATTTT

V gene: TRBV6-5
clone size: -
J gene: TRBJ2-3
D gene: -
CDR3 protein: CASAEGGRDTQYF
CDR3 DNA: TGTGCCAGCGCAGAGGGCGGTCGGGATACGCAGTATTTT

V gene: TRBV6-1
clone size: few
J gene: TRBJ1-5
D gene: -
CDR3 protein: CASSETKAGYQPQHF
CDR3 DNA: TGTGCCAGCAGTGAAACGAAGGCAGGTTATCAGCCCCAGCATTTT

V gene: TRBV10-3
clone size: -
J gene: TRBJ2-5
D gene: TRBD1
CDR3 protein: CAISDAGGETQYF
CDR3 DNA: TGTGCCATCAGTGACGCAGGGGGAGAGACCCAGTACTTC

V gene: TRBV5-1
clone size: -
J gene: TRBJ2-5
D gene: TRBD1
CDR3 protein: CASSPGQGAWETQYF
CDR3 DNA: TGCGCCAGCAGCCCCGGACAGGGGGCCTGGGAGACCCAGTACTTC

V gene: TRBV7-2
clone size: -
J gene: TRBJ1-1
D gene: -
CDR3 protein: CASSLEGGWDEAFF
CDR3 DNA: TGTGCCAGCAGCTTAGAGGGAGGGTGGGATGAAGCTTTCTTT

V gene: TRBV15
clone size: once
J gene: TRBJ1-5
D gene: -
CDR3 protein: CATSSLNRGNQPQHF
CDR3 DNA: TGTGCCACCAGCTCACTCAACAGGGGCAATCAGCCCCAGCATTTT

V gene: TRBV7-9
clone size: -
J gene: TRBJ1-6
D gene: -
CDR3 protein: CASSPGAGDNSPLHF
CDR3 DNA: TGTGCCAGCAGCCCAGGGGCAGGGGATAATTCACCCCTCCACTTT

V gene: TRBV28
clone size: -
J gene: TRBJ1-2
D gene: -
CDR3 protein: CASSSTRGYGYTF
CDR3 DNA: TGTGCCAGCAGTTCGACTAGGGGCTATGGCTACACCTTC

V gene: TRBV28
clone size: once
J gene: TRBJ1-2
D gene: -
CDR3 protein: CASTSGRGSNGYTF
CDR3 DNA: TGTGCCAGCACCTCCGGACGGGGATCGAACGGCTACACCTTC

V gene: TRBV5-6
clone size: -
J gene: TRBJ1-2
D gene: TRBD1
CDR3 protein: CASSPPRTGTGYTF
CDR3 DNA: TGTGCCAGCAGCCCCCCCCGGACAGGGACTGGCTACACCTTC

V gene: TRBV5-8
clone size: once
J gene: TRBJ1-2
D gene: TRBD1
CDR3 protein: CASSSRRGGAYGYTF
CDR3 DNA: TGTGCCAGCAGTTCTCGGAGAGGGGGCGCGTATGGCTACACCTTC

V gene: TRBV27
clone size: few
J gene: TRBJ2-7
D gene: TRBD1
CDR3 protein: CASSLRDRGYEQYF
CDR3 DNA: TGTGCCAGCAGTTTAAGGGACAGGGGCTACGAGCAGTACTTC

V gene: TRBV30
clone size: -
J gene: TRBJ2-1
D gene: -
CDR3 protein: CAWSNSLYEQFF
CDR3 DNA: TGTGCCTGGAGTAACTCTCTCTATGAGCAGTTCTTC

V gene: TRBV27
clone size: -
J gene: TRBJ1-5
D gene: TRBD1
CDR3 protein: CASSRQGIGNQPQHF
CDR3 DNA: TGTGCCAGCAGTAGACAGGGAATCGGCAATCAGCCCCAGCATTTT

V gene: TRBV20-1
clone size: -
J gene: TRBJ1-1
D gene: -
CDR3 protein: CSASMGAWTEAFF
CDR3 DNA: TGCAGTGCTAGTATGGGGGCGTGGACTGAAGCTTTCTTT

V gene: TRBV15
clone size: few
J gene: TRBJ2-3
D gene: -
CDR3 protein: CATSLGGSTDTQYF
CDR3 DNA: TGTGCCACCAGTCTCGGGGGTAGCACAGATACGCAGTATTTT

V gene: TRBV5-4
clone size: -
J gene: TRBJ1-1
D gene: TRBD1
CDR3 protein: CASSRTGTGFTEAFF
CDR3 DNA: TGTGCCAGCAGCCGAACCGGGACAGGGTTCACTGAAGCTTTCTTT

V gene: TRBV6-5
clone size: -
J gene: TRBJ1-6
D gene: -
CDR3 protein: CASSLRDWGNSPLHF
CDR3 DNA: TGTGCCAGCAGTCTGAGGGACTGGGGTAATTCACCCCTCCACTTT

V gene: TRBV12-5
clone size: -
J gene: TRBJ2-7
D gene: TRBD1
CDR3 protein: CASGLVLGTGGGHEQYF
CDR3 DNA: TGTGCTAGTGGTTTGGTACTGGGGACAGGGGGTGGACACGAGCAGTACTTC

V gene: TRBV15
clone size: few
J gene: TRBJ2-7
D gene: -
CDR3 protein: CATSEGGEQYF
CDR3 DNA: TGTGCCACCAGCGAGGGTGGCGAGCAGTACTTC

V gene: TRBV5-4
clone size: -
J gene: TRBJ2-1
D gene: -
CDR3 protein: CASSSSGGANEQFF
CDR3 DNA: TGTGCCAGCAGCTCTTCTGGGGGGGCGAATGAGCAGTTCTTC

V gene: TRBV19
clone size: -
J gene: TRBJ2-7
D gene: TRBD2
CDR3 protein: CASSTTSGGSYEQYF
CDR3 DNA: TGTGCCAGTAGTACGACTAGCGGGGGTTCCTACGAGCAGTACTTC

V gene: TRBV2
clone size: -
J gene: TRBJ1-3
D gene: -
CDR3 protein: CASSAGRAGNTIYF
CDR3 DNA: TGTGCCAGCAGTGCGGGCAGGGCTGGAAACACCATATATTTT

V gene: TRBV6-1
clone size: -
J gene: TRBJ2-4
D gene: -
CDR3 protein: CASSEGGAQNIQYF
CDR3 DNA: TGTGCCAGCAGTGAGGGGGGAGCCCAAAACATTCAGTACTTC